These T cell receptor beta chains were read from a single sample in a study of blood T cell repertoires in COVID-19. Only in-frame clones appear in the TCRdb table, and some are missing; sequencing was by immunoSEQ multiplex PCR. The table lists around 200,000 clones, approximately 86% of them singletons. What was sequenced was peripheral blood. The receptors shown here come from a woman aged 25 to 39 with COVID-19, enrolled during active disease. CDR3s include the opening cysteine and the closing phenylalanine or tryptophan. D genes are given only for firm matches. Where a row states a size, it is once, few, many or the class of an expanded clone; other rows omit it.

>TRBJ2-2|-|TRBV5-6|TRBD2
CASSSRTRGGTGELFF
TGTGCCAGCAGCTCCCGGACTAGAGGAGGCACCGGGGAGCTGTTTTTT
>TRBJ2-5|once|TRBV29-1|TRBD1
CSLTGGLETQYF
TGCAGCCTGACAGGGGGCTTAGAGACCCAGTACTTC
>TRBJ2-3|-|TRBV19|-
CASSAYSTDTQYF
TGTGCCAGTAGTGCGTACAGCACAGATACGCAGTATTTT
>TRBJ1-2|-|TRBV5-6|-
CASSLGDSDYGYTF
TGTGCCAGCAGCTTGGGTGACAGTGACTATGGCTACACCTTC
>TRBJ1-2|-|TRBV7-9|TRBD1
CASSQTGGYGYTF
TGTGCCAGCAGCCAAACAGGGGGCTATGGCTACACCTTC
>TRBJ1-2|once|TRBV30|-
CATGGPGAGYTF
TGTGCAACTGGAGGCCCAGGCGCTGGCTACACCTTC
>TRBJ1-2|-|TRBV4-3|-
CASSQEEGLDYGYTF
TGCGCCAGCAGCCAAGAGGAGGGATTGGACTATGGCTACACCTTC
>TRBJ1-2|once|TRBV2|-
CASSEGGDPSGYTF
TGTGCCAGCAGTGAAGGGGGGGATCCGAGCGGCTACACCTTC
>TRBJ1-1|-|TRBV12-3/TRBV12-4|-
CASSLTGNTEAFF
TGTGCCAGCAGTCTGACAGGGAACACTGAAGCTTTCTTT
>TRBJ1-6|-|TRBV4-1|-
CASSQTGTLHSPLHF
TGCGCCAGCAGCCAAACCGGGACACTGCATTCACCCCTCCACTTT
>TRBJ2-3|few|TRBV9|-
CASSVSLGSTDTQYF
TGTGCCAGCAGCGTGTCTCTCGGGAGTACAGATACGCAGTATTTT
>TRBJ1-6|-|TRBV5-1|-
CASSLGVVQDNSPLHF
TGCGCCAGCAGCTTGGGGGTCGTACAGGATAATTCACCCCTCCACTTT
>TRBJ2-7|-|TRBV11-1|TRBD2
CASSFTSGGLDEQYF
TGTGCCAGCAGCTTTACTAGCGGGGGGTTAGACGAGCAGTACTTC
>TRBJ2-3|-|TRBV27|TRBD2
CASSLRGGGGDTQYF
TGTGCCAGCAGTTTAAGGGGCGGGGGGGGTGATACGCAGTATTTT
>TRBJ2-7|-|TRBV5-1|-
CASSATETYEQYF
TGCGCCAGCAGCGCGACAGAAACCTACGAGCAGTACTTC
>TRBJ1-5|-|TRBV28|TRBD1
CASSPPGQYSNQPQHF
TGTGCCAGCAGTCCACCGGGACAGTATAGCAATCAGCCCCAGCATTTT
>TRBJ2-1|-|TRBV7-8|-
CASSPQRAQGLNEQFF
TGTGCCAGCAGCCCTCAGAGGGCTCAGGGGTTGAATGAGCAGTTCTTC
>TRBJ2-2|-|TRBV18|TRBD1
CASSPRQGDAGELFF
TGTGCCAGCTCACCCCGACAGGGTGATGCCGGGGAGCTGTTTTTT
>TRBJ1-6|-|TRBV25-1|TRBD1
CASSDRGLGYSPLHF
TGTGCCAGCAGTGACAGGGGGTTAGGGTATTCACCCCTCCACTTT
>TRBJ2-1|-|TRBV18|-
CASSYRGNEQFF
TGTGCCAGCTCATATCGAGGCAATGAGCAGTTCTTC
>TRBJ2-7|-|TRBV7-9|TRBD1
CASSLGDRESSEQYF
TGTGCCAGCAGCTTGGGGGACAGGGAATCGAGCGAGCAGTACTTC
>TRBJ1-1|-|TRBV9|TRBD1
CASSAGIQGFLTEAFF
TGTGCCAGCAGCGCAGGGATACAGGGGTTCCTGACTGAAGCTTTCTTT
>TRBJ2-5|-|TRBV7-2|TRBD1
CASSLRDRQTGTQYF
TGTGCCAGCAGCTTGCGGGACAGGCAAACCGGGACCCAGTACTTC
>TRBJ2-2|-|TRBV2|TRBD2
CASSGGRTASGELFF
TGTGCCAGCAGTGGCGGGAGGACCGCGTCCGGGGAGCTGTTTTTT
>TRBJ2-2|-|TRBV5-4|-
CASSLDRENTGELFF
TGTGCCAGCAGCTTGGACAGGGAGAACACCGGGGAGCTGTTTTTT
>TRBJ2-4|-|TRBV27|TRBD1
CASSLGQGVNIQYF
TGTGCCAGCAGTTTGGGGCAGGGGGTCAACATTCAGTACTTC
>TRBJ2-2|-|TRBV7-8|-
CASSLRPKGGALNTGELFF
TGTGCCAGCAGCTTACGGCCTAAGGGGGGGGCCCTGAACACCGGGGAGCTGTTTTTT
>TRBJ2-2|-|TRBV5-1|-
CASSSGHSNTGELFF
TGCGCCAGCAGCTCGGGACACTCGAACACCGGGGAGCTGTTTTTT
>TRBJ2-3|-|TRBV7-7|-
CASSLGSGRSTDTQYF
TGTGCCAGCAGCTTAGGGTCGGGGAGAAGCACAGATACGCAGTATTTT
>TRBJ2-7|-|TRBV9|-
CASSTRGASSNEQYF
TGTGCCAGCAGCACACGCGGGGCGTCCTCCAACGAGCAGTACTTC
>TRBJ2-6|-|TRBV3-1/TRBV3-2|-
CASSPSDFLGANVLTF
TGTGCCAGCAGCCCGTCGGACTTCCTGGGGGCCAACGTCCTGACTTTC
>TRBJ1-6|-|TRBV12-3/TRBV12-4|-
CASSRPNSPLHF
TGTGCCAGCAGCCGTCCCAATTCACCCCTCCACTTT
>TRBJ1-1|few|TRBV3-1/TRBV3-2|TRBD1
CASSQGQGMTEAFF
TGTGCCAGCAGCCAAGGACAGGGTATGACTGAAGCTTTCTTT
>TRBJ1-2|-|TRBV28|-
CASSLGGGGNYGYTF
TGTGCCAGCAGTTTAGGGGGAGGGGGAAACTATGGCTACACCTTC
>TRBJ1-2|-|TRBV4-2|-
CASSQDEGSLNYGYTF
TGTGCCAGCAGCCAAGATGAGGGCAGCCTTAACTATGGCTACACCTTC
>TRBJ2-1|-|TRBV5-1|TRBD1
CASSSRDRDNEQFF
TGCGCCAGCAGCTCCCGGGACAGGGACAATGAGCAGTTCTTC
>TRBJ1-2|-|TRBV28|-
CASSKRGSSNYGYTF
TGTGCCAGCTCAAAAAGGGGCAGTTCTAACTATGGCTACACCTTC
>TRBJ2-2|-|TRBV4-1|-
CASSQRFLSNTGELFF
TGCGCCAGCAGCCAACGTTTCTTATCGAACACCGGGGAGCTGTTTTTT
>TRBJ1-1|-|TRBV30|-
CAWLGRGGVSEAFF
TGTGCCTGGCTTGGACGTGGGGGGGTGAGTGAAGCTTTCTTT
>TRBJ1-3|-|TRBV30|-
CAWTRGSSGNTIYF
TGTGCCTGGACAAGGGGCAGCTCTGGAAACACCATATATTTT
>TRBJ1-5|-|TRBV11-2|TRBD1
CASSPRQGLGQPQHF
TGTGCCAGCAGCCCCAGACAGGGTCTTGGGCAGCCCCAGCATTTT
>TRBJ1-3|-|TRBV7-2|-
CASSLASRVDTIYF
TGTGCCAGCAGCTTAGCATCCAGGGTTGACACCATATATTTT
>TRBJ1-5|once|TRBV5-4|TRBD1
CASSLAGDRAQHF
TGTGCCAGCAGCTTGGCGGGGGACAGGGCCCAGCATTTT
>TRBJ1-1|-|TRBV3-1/TRBV3-2|-
CASSQDYRDTEAFF
TGTGCCAGCAGCCAAGACTACCGGGATACTGAAGCTTTCTTT
>TRBJ2-2|-|TRBV18|-
CASSPTSTGELFF
TGTGCCAGCTCACCTACAAGCACCGGGGAGCTGTTTTTT
>TRBJ1-4|-|TRBV9|TRBD1
CASSVDAAGGIEKLFF
TGTGCCAGCAGCGTAGACGCGGCAGGGGGAATCGAAAAACTGTTTTTT
>TRBJ1-1|-|TRBV7-2|-
CASSSATGNTEAFF
TGTGCCAGCAGCTCGGCCACGGGAAACACTGAAGCTTTCTTT
>TRBJ1-1|once|TRBV2|TRBD1
CASSGTGGHTEAFF
TGTGCCAGCAGCGGGACAGGGGGCCACACTGAAGCTTTCTTT
>TRBJ2-2|-|TRBV6-4|-
CASSDTPNTGELFF
TGTGCCAGCAGTGATACACCGAACACCGGGGAGCTGTTTTTT
>TRBJ1-4|-|TRBV7-9|-
CASSLGTQGEKLFF
TGTGCCAGCAGCTTAGGCACACAGGGTGAAAAACTGTTTTTT
>TRBJ2-3|-|TRBV3-1/TRBV3-2|TRBD2
CASSPGLADFTDTQYF
TGTGCCAGCAGCCCCGGACTAGCGGACTTCACAGATACGCAGTATTTT
>TRBJ1-1|-|TRBV12-3/TRBV12-4|TRBD1
CASTGQGRAFF
TGTGCCAGCACCGGACAGGGGAGGGCTTTCTTT
>TRBJ2-7|-|TRBV4-2|TRBD2
CASSQGRRTSNSEQYF
TGTGCCAGCAGCCAAGGCCGGCGGACTAGCAACAGCGAGCAGTACTTC